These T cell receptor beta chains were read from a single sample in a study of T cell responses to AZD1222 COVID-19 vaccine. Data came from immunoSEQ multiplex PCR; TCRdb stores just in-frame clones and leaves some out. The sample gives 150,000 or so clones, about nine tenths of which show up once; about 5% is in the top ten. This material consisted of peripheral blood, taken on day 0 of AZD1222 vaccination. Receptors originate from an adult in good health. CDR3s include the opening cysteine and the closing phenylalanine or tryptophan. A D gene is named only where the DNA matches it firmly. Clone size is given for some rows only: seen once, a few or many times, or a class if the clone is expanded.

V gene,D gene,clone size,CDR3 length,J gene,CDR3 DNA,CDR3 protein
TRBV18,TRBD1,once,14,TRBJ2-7,TGTGCCAGCTCACCGGGCAGACAGGGCGGCGAGCAGTACTTC,CASSPGRQGGEQYF
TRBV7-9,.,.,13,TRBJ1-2,TGTGCCAGCAGCCAAAACTCGGGGGGAGGCTACACCTTC,CASSQNSGGGYTF
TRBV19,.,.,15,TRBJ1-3,TGTGCCAGTAGTCCCTTCGCCAAGGCTGGAAACACCATATATTTT,CASSPFAKAGNTIYF
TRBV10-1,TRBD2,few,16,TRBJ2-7,TGCGCCAGCAGTGAAGGACTAGCGGTGAGCTCCTACGAGCAGTACTTC,CASSEGLAVSSYEQYF
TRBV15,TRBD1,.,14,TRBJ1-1,TGTGCCACCAGCAGGCCGGGACAGCTTACTGAAGCTTTCTTT,CATSRPGQLTEAFF
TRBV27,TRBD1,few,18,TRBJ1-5,TGTGCCAGCAGTTTACCGGGACAGGGGGTTATCATCAATCAGCCCCAGCATTTT,CASSLPGQGVIINQPQHF
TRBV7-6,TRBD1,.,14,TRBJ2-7,TGTGCCAGCAGCGCCGGGACAGGGGGCTACGAGCAGTACTTC,CASSAGTGGYEQYF
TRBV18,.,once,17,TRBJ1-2,TGTGCCAGCTCACCGTTCACGCCGGCCAGGGTAAACTATGGCTACACCTTC,CASSPFTPARVNYGYTF
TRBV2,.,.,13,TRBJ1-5,TGTGCCAGCAGTGAAAGGGGCAATCAGCCCCAGCATTTT,CASSERGNQPQHF
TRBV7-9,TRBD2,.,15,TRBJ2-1,TGTGCCAGCAGCGGCCGGGACTACTCCTACAATGAGCAGTTCTTC,CASSGRDYSYNEQFF
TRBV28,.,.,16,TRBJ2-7,TGTGCCAGCAGTCTTATGGGCGCAGGGGTCCGCTACGAGCAGTACTTC,CASSLMGAGVRYEQYF
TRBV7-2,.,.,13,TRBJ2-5,TGTGCCAGCAGCTTATTACAGGGAGAGACCCAGTACTTC,CASSLLQGETQYF
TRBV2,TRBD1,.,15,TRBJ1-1,TGTGCCAGCAGCGAATGGGGACAGATGAACACTGAAGCTTTCTTT,CASSEWGQMNTEAFF
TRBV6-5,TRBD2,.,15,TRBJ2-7,TGTGCCAGCAGGAATGGCCTAGCGGGAGGGTACGAGCAGTACTTC,CASRNGLAGGYEQYF
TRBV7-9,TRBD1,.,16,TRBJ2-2,TGTGCCAGCAGCCAAGAGGTGACAGGGGCGAGCGGGGAGCTGTTTTTT,CASSQEVTGASGELFF
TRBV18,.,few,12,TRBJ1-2,TGTGCCAGCTCCCCCCAGGAAGGTGGCTACACCTTC,CASSPQEGGYTF
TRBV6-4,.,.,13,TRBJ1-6,TGTGCCAGCAGTGACAGGGGTAATTCACCCCTCCACTTT,CASSDRGNSPLHF
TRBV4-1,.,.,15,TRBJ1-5,TGCGCCAGCAGCCAAGAGAATGCAGGGTTCAAGCCCCAGCATTTT,CASSQENAGFKPQHF
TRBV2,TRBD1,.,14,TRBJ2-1,TGTGCCAGCAGTCGACAGGGAGTAGGCAATGAGCAGTTCTTC,CASSRQGVGNEQFF
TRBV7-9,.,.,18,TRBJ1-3,TGTGCCAGCAGTCCTAGAGACAGGTGGAAAACCTCTGGAAACACCATATATTTT,CASSPRDRWKTSGNTIYF
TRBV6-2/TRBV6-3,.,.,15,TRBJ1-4,TGTGCCAGCAGTTACGGGGCGCGGGATCCTGAAAAACTGTTTTTT,CASSYGARDPEKLFF
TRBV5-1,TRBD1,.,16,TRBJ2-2,TGCGCCAGCAGAAGAGTTGAGGGGGCGGGCACCGGGGAGCTGTTTTTT,CASRRVEGAGTGELFF
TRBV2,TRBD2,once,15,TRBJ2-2,TGTGCCAGCAACGGGGGAGGGGTGAACACCGGGGAGCTGTTTTTT,CASNGGGVNTGELFF
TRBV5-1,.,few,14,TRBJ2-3,TGCGCCAGCAGCCCGGAAGCTTTCACAGATACGCAGTATTTT,CASSPEAFTDTQYF
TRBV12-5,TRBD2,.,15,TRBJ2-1,TGTGCTAGTGGTGCTGGACTAGCGGGAGTTAATGAGCAGTTCTTC,CASGAGLAGVNEQFF
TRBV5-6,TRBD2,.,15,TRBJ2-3,TGTGCCAGCAGCAGTAGCGGGAGGGGAACAGATACGCAGTATTTT,CASSSSGRGTDTQYF
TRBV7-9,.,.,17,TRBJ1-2,TGTGCCAGCAGCTTAGCGGGCGGGACGGAGGCTCGGGGAGGCTACACCTTC,CASSLAGGTEARGGYTF
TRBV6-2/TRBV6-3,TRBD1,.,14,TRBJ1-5,TGTGCCAGCAGCAGGGACAGGATCAATCAGCCCCAGCATTTT,CASSRDRINQPQHF
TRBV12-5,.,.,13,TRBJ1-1,TGTGCTAGTGGTTTGCCGGGTGGCACTGAAGCTTTCTTT,CASGLPGGTEAFF
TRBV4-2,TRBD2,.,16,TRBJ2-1,TGTGCCAGCAGCCAAGATCTCGGGACGGGAGGCTATGAGCAGTTCTTC,CASSQDLGTGGYEQFF
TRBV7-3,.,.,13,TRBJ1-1,TGTGCCAGCAGCTTATCTAAAACCACTGAAGCTTTCTTT,CASSLSKTTEAFF
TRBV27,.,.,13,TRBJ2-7,TGTGCCGCTTGGGGGCGGCTGACCTACGAGCAGTACTTC,CAAWGRLTYEQYF
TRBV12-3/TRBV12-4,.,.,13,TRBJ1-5,TGTGCCAGCAGTAGGACTGTATCTCAGCCCCAGCATTTT,CASSRTVSQPQHF
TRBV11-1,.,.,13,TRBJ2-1,TGTGCCAGCAGCTTACACAGGGATAATGAGCAGTTCTTC,CASSLHRDNEQFF
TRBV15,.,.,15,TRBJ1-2,TGTGCCACCAGCAGAGTATTAGGATCTAACTATGGCTACACCTTC,CATSRVLGSNYGYTF
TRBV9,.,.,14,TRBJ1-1,TGTGCCAGCAGCGTCGCGGGTATGAACACTGAAGCTTTCTTT,CASSVAGMNTEAFF
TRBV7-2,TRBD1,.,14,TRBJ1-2,TGTGCCAGCAGCTTCGACAGGGAAAGCTATGGCTACACCTTC,CASSFDRESYGYTF
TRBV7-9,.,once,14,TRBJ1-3,TGTGCCAGCAGCTTCCGACAGACTGGAAACACCATATATTTT,CASSFRQTGNTIYF
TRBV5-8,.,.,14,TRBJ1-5,TGTGCCAGCAGCTTGGTTGAGGGGCGTCAGCCCCAGCATTTT,CASSLVEGRQPQHF
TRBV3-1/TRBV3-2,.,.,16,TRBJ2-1,TGTGCCAGCAGCCAAGAGGTAATCGGGCCCACGGATGAGCAGTTCTTC,CASSQEVIGPTDEQFF
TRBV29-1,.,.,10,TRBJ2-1,TGCAGCGTTGTCAAAAATGAGCAGTTCTTC,CSVVKNEQFF
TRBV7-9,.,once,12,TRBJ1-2,TGTGCCAGCAGCGAAGGGGGCTATGGCTACACCTTC,CASSEGGYGYTF
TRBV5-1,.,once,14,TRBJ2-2,TGCGCCAGCAGCTTGGGCGGGGTTACCGGGGAGCTGTTTTTT,CASSLGGVTGELFF
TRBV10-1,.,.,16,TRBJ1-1,TGCGCCAGCAGTGACCAATCTAAGACGGTTTACACTGAAGCTTTCTTT,CASSDQSKTVYTEAFF
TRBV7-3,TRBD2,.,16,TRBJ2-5,TGTGCCAGCAGCTTATCCGGGACTAGCGGCCAAGAGACCCAGTACTTC,CASSLSGTSGQETQYF
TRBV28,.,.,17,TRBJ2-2,TGTGCCAGCAGTTCACCCGGCTCCGGGCGCCTCACCGGGGAGCTGTTTTTT,CASSSPGSGRLTGELFF
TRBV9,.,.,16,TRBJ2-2,TGTGCCAGCAGCGTAGGCGGGACCATCTTCACCGGGGAGCTGTTTTTT,CASSVGGTIFTGELFF
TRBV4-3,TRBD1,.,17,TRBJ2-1,TGCGCCAGCAGCCCTCACGGCCCCGGGACAGGGTCCGATGAGCAGTTCTTC,CASSPHGPGTGSDEQFF
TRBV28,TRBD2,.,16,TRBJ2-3,TGTGCCAGCAGTCCTGGTCGACTAGCGGGGGGAGATACGCAGTATTTT,CASSPGRLAGGDTQYF
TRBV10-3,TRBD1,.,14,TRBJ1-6,TGTGCCATCAGCGACAATAGGGACAGCTCACCCCTCCACTTT,CAISDNRDSSPLHF
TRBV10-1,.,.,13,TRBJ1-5,TGCGCCAGCAGTGGAGGGCAGGATCAGCCCCAGCATTTT,CASSGGQDQPQHF
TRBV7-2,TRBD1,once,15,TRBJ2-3,TGTGCCAGCAGCTTAATGGGACAGGGGATAGATACGCAGTATTTT,CASSLMGQGIDTQYF
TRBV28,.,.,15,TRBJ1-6,TGTGCCAGCAGTTTATTGGGTATGGGGAAGTCACCCCTCCACTTT,CASSLLGMGKSPLHF
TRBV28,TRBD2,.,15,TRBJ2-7,TGTGCCAGCAGTTCTGTGAGCGGGGCCTACTACGAGCAGTACTTC,CASSSVSGAYYEQYF
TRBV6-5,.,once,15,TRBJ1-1,TGTGCCAGCAGTTACTCGCGAAGGAGGAACACTGAAGCTTTCTTT,CASSYSRRRNTEAFF
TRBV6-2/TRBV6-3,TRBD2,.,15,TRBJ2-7,TGTGCCAGCAGTTACGACGGCGGGAGCTCCTACGAGCAGTACTTC,CASSYDGGSSYEQYF
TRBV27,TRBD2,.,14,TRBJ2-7,TGTGCCAGCAGCCCAGTGGCGGCTAGCGGGATTCAGTACTTC,CASSPVAASGIQYF